Sequencing of this T cell receptor (beta chain) was carried out in a study of cytomegalovirus exposure and HLA in healthy donors. With V trimmed by 3 bases and J by 6 bases, 4 bases remained unmatched. The CDR3 totals 14 residues. Germline loops: CDR1 SNHLY, CDR2 FYNNEI. This PCR relied on a set of 60 Vbeta primers and 13 Jbeta primers. Profiled with immunoSEQ multiplex PCR; TCRdb holds only in-frame clones, not every one. The sample carries approximately 140,000 clones, approximately 65% recorded once. Study conclusions and caveats: Cytomegalovirus association was listed for 164 TCR beta chains. TRBV6-2, TRBV6-3 and other indistinguishable V segments were excluded. Segments of the TCR beta V type were, in most cases, productive about 87% or about 30% of the time in an earlier analysis. Reports showed the classifier diagnosing cytomegalovirus status with high specificity and sensitivity.

A note on this clone: Its antigen is unknown.

The genes are TRBV2 and TRBJ1-4, with 7 bases identical to TRBD1. Sequences were obtained from PBMCs. This clonotype was sampled from a woman aged 55-69 years in good health and CMV-seronegative. The CDR3 nucleotides are TGTGCCAGCAGTGATGGGACAGCCTATGAAAAACTGTTTTTT. As protein: CASSDGTAYEKLFF.